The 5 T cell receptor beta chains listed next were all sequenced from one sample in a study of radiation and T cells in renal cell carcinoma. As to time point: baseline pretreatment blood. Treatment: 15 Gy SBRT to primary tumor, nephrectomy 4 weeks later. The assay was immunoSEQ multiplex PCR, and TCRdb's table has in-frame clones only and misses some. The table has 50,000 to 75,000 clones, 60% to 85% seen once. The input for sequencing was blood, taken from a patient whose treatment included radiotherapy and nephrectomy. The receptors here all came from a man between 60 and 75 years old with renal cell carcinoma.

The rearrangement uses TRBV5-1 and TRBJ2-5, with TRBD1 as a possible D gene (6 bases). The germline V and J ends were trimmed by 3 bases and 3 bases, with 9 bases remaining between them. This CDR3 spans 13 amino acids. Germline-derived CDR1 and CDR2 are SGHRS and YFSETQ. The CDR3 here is CASSWTVEETQYF. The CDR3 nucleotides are TGCGCCAGCAGCTGGACAGTTGAAGAGACCCAGTACTTC.

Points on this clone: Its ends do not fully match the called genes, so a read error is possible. The CDR3 here is CSVEGAGTNGYTF. The CDR3 DNA reads as TGCAGCGTGGAAGGGGCAGGGACAAATGGCTACACCTTC. The gene calls are TRBV29-1 and TRBJ1-2; a possible D gene is TRBD1 (6 bases). CDR3 size: 13 residues. CDR1 is SQVTM, CDR2 ANQGSEA, per germline.

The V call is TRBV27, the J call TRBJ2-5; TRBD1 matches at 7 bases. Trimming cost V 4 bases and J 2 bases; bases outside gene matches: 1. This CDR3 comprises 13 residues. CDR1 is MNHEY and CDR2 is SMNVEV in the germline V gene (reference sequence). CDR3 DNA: TGTGCCAGCAGTTGGGGACAGCAAGAGACCCAGTACTTC. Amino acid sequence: CASSWGQQETQYF.

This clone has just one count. CDR3 protein: CASSETGTSHYEQYF. DNA of the CDR3: TGTGCCAGCAGCGAAACCGGGACATCCCATTACGAGCAGTACTTC. The chain joins TRBV7-9 to TRBJ2-7; TRBD1 is a possible D gene (6 bases). The CDR3 spans 15 residues. In germline, CDR1 is SEHNR, CDR2 FQNEAQ (reference sequence). Trimming took 5 bases from V and 4 from J, leaving 18 bases between them.

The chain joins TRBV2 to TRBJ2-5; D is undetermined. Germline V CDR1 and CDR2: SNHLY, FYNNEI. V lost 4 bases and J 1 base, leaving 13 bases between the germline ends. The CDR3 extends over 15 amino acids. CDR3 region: CASSGIGRIQETQYF. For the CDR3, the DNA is TGTGCCAGCAGTGGAATAGGACGGATCCAAGAGACCCAGTACTTC.